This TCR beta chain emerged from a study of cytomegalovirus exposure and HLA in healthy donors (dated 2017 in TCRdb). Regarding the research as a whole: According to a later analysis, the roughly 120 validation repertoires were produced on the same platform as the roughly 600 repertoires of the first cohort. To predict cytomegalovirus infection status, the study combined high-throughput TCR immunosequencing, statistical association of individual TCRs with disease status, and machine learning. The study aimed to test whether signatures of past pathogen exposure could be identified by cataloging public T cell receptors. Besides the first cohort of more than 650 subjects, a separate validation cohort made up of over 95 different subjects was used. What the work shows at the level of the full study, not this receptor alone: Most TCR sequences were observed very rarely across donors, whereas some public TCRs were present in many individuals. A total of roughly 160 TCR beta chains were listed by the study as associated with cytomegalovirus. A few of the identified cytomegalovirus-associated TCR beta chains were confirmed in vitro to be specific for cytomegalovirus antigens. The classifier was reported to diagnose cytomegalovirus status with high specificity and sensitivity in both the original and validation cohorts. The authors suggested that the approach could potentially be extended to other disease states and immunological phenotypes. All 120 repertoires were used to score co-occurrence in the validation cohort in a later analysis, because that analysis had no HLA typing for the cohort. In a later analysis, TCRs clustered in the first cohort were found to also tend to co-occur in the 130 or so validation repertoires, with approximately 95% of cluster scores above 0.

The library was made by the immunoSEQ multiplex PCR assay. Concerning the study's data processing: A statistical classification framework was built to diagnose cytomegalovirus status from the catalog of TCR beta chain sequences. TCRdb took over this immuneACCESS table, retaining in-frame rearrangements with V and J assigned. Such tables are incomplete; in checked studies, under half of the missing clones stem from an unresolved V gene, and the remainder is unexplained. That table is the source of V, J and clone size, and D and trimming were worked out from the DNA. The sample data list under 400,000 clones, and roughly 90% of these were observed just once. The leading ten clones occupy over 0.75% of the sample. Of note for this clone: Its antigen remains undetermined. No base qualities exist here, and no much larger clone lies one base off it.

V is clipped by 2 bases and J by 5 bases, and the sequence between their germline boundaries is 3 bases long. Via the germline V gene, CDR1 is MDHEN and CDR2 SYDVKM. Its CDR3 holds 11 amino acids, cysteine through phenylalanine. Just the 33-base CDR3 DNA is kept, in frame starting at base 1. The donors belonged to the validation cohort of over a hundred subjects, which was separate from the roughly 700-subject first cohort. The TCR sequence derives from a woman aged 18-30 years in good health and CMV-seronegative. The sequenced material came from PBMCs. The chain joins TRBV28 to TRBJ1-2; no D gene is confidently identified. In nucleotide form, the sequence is TGTGCCAGCAGTTTACGGTATGGCTACACCTTC. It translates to CASSLRYGYTF.